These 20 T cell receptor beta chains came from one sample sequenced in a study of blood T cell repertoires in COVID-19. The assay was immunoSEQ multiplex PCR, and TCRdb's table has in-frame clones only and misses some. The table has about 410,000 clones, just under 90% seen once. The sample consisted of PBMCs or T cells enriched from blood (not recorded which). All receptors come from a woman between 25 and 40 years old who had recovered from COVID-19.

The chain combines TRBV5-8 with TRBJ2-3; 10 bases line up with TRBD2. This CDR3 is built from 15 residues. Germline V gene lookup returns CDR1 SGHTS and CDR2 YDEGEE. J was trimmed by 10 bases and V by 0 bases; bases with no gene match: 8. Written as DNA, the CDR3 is TGTGCCAGCAGCTTGGGCCTAGCGGGAGCTTCGGCGCAGTATTTT. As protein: CASSLGLAGASAQYF.

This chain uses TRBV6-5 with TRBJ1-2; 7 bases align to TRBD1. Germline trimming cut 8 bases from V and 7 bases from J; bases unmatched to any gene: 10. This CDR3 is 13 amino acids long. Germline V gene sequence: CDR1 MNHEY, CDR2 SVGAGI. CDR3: CASRAQGIVGYTF. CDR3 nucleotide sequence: TGTGCCAGCCGGGCACAGGGGATAGTTGGCTACACCTTC.

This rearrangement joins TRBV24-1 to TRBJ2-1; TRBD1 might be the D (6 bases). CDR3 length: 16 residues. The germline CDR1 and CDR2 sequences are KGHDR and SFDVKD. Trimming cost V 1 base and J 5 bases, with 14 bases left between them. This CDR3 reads CATSDFPHAGDNEQFF. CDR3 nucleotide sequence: TGTGCCACCAGTGATTTCCCCCATGCAGGGGACAATGAGCAGTTCTTC.

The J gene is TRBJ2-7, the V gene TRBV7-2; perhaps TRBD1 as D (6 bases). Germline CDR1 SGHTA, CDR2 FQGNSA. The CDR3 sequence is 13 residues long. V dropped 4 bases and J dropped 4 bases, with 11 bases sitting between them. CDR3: CASSWGQPYEQYF. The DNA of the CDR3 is TGTGCCAGCAGCTGGGGACAACCTTACGAGCAGTACTTC. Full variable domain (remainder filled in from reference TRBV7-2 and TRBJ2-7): GAGVSQSPSNKVTEKGKDVELRCDPISGHTALYWYRQSLGQGLEFLIYFQGNSAPDKSGLPSDRFSAERTGGSVSTLTIQRTQQEDSAVYLCASSWGQPYEQYFGPGTRLTVT.

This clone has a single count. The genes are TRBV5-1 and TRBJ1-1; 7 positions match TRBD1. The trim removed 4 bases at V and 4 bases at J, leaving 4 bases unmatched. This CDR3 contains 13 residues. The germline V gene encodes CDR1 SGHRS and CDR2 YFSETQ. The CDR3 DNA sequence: TGCGCCAGCAGCGCCGGGACAGCCACTGAAGCTTTCTTT. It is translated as CASSAGTATEAFF.

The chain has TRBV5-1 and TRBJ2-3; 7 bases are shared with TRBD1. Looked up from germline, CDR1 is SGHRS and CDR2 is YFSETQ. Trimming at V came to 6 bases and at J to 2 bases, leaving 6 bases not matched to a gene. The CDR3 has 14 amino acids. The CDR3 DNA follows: TGCGCCAGCATGTCGGACAGGACCACAGATACGCAGTATTTT. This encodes CASMSDRTTDTQYF.

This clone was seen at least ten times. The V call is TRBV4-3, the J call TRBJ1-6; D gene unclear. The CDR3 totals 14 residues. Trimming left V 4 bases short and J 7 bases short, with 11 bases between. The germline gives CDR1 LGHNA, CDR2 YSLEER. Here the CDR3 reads CASSLGLENSPLHF. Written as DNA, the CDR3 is TGCGCCAGCAGCCTAGGACTGGAAAATTCACCCCTCCACTTT.

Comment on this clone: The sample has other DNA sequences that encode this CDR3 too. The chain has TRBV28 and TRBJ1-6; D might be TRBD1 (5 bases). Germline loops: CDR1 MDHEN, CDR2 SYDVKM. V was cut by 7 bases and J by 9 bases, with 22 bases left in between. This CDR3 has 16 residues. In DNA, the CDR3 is TGTGCCAGCACTCAGGCGGGGCTACCTGGCGGTTCACCCCTCCACTTT. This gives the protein CASTQAGLPGGSPLHF.

The CDR3 sequence is CASSFFTKTGSEGYTF. CDR3 DNA: TGCGCCAGCAGCTTTTTCACTAAGACAGGGAGTGAAGGCTACACCTTC. The chain couples TRBV5-1 to TRBJ1-2, with 7 bases matching TRBD1. J was trimmed by 8 bases and V by 2 bases; bases with no gene match: 15. The germline gives CDR1 SGHRS, CDR2 YFSETQ. This CDR3 is built from 16 residues.

CDR3 in amino acids: CASSQQGSSYNSPLHF. CDR3 in DNA: TGTGCCAGCAGTCAACAGGGGAGCTCCTATAATTCACCCCTCCACTTT. V usage is TRBV7-9 and J usage is TRBJ1-6, with 7 bases matching TRBD1. Germline CDR1 is SEHNR and CDR2 is FQNEAQ (reference sequence). V was pared by 6 bases and J by 0 bases, with 5 bases of the junction left unmatched. The CDR3 has 16 amino acids.

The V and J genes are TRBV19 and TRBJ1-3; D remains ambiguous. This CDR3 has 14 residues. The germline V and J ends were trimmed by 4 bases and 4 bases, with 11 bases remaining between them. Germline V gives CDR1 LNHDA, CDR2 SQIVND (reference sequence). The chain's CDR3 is CASSTVNGGNTIYF. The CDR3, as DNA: TGTGCCAGTAGTACTGTAAATGGCGGAAACACCATATATTTT. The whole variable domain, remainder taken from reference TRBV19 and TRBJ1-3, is DGGITQSPKYLFRKEGQNVTLSCEQNLNHDAMYWYRQDPGQGLRLIYYSQIVNDFQKGDIAEGYSVSREKKESFPLTVTSAQKNPTAFYLCASSTVNGGNTIYFGEGSWLTVV.

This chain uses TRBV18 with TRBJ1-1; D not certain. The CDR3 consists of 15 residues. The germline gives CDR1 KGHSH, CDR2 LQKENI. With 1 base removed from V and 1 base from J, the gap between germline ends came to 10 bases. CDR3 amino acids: CASSPLISENTEAFF. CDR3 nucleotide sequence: TGTGCCAGCTCACCACTTATTTCAGAGAACACTGAAGCTTTCTTT.

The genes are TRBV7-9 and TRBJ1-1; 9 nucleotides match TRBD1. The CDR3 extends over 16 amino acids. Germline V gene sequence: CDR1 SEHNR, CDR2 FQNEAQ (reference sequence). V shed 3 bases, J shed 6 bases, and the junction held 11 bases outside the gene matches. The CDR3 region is CASSFLEQGAAAEAFF. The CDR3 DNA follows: TGTGCCAGCAGCTTTTTGGAACAGGGGGCGGCTGCTGAAGCTTTCTTT. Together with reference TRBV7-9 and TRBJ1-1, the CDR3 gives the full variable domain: DTGVSQNPRHKITKRGQNVTFRCDPISEHNRLYWYRQTLGQGPEFLTYFQNEAQLEKSRLLSDRFSAERPKGSFSTLEIQRTEQGDSAMYLCASSFLEQGAAAEAFFGQGTRLTVV.

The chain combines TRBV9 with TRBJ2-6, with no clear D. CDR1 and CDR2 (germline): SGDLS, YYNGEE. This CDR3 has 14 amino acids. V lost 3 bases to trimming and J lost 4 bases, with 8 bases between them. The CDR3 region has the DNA TGTGCCAGCAGCGGTTTCGAGGGGGCCAACGTCCTGACTTTC. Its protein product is CASSGFEGANVLTF.

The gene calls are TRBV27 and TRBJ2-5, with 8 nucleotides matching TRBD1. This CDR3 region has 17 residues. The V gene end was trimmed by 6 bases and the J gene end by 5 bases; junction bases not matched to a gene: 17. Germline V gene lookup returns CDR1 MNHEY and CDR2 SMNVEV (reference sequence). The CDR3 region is CASRGQTPGQVLETQYF. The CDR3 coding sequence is TGTGCCAGCAGAGGACAAACACCGGGACAGGTCTTGGAGACCCAGTACTTC.

CDR3 coding DNA: TGTGCCATCAGTAATAGTGACAATGAGCAGTTCTTC. It yields the protein CAISNSDNEQFF. V and J are TRBV10-3 and TRBJ2-1; D remains unclear. V was trimmed by 5 bases and J by 5 bases, leaving 7 bases between them. Germline CDR1 and CDR2: ENHRY and SYGVKD. This CDR3 has 12 amino acids.

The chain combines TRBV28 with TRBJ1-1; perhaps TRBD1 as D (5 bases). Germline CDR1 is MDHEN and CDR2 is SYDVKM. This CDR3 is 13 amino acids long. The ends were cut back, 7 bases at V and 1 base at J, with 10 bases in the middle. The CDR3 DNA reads TGTGCCAGCATTGGGGGGTCGAACACTGAAGCTTTCTTT. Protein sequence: CASIGGSNTEAFF.

CDR3 in DNA: TGTGCCACCAGCGGAAGCGGGAGATACAATGAGCAGTTCTTC. It yields the protein CATSGSGRYNEQFF. The chain combines TRBV15 with TRBJ2-1, with TRBD2 matching 8 bases. The CDR3 loop spans 14 amino acids. The germline gives CDR1 LNHNV, CDR2 YYDKDF (reference sequence). With V trimmed by 5 bases and J by 4 bases, 4 bases remained unmatched.

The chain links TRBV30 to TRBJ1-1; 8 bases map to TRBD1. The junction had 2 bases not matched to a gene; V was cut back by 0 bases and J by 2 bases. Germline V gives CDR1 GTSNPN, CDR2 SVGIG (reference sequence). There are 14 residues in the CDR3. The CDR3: CAWSVDRGNTEAFF. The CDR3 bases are TGTGCCTGGAGTGTAGACAGGGGAAACACTGAAGCTTTCTTT.

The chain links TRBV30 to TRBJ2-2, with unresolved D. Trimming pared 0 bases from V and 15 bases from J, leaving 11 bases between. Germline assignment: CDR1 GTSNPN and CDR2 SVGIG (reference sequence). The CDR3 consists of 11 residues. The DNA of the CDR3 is TGTGCCTGGAGTGTACGTCACCGGTTGTTTTTT. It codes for CAWSVRHRLFF.